The 7 T cell receptor beta chains below all came from one sample that was sequenced in a study of T cells expressing NK-cell markers (dated by TCRdb to 2020 to 2022). The receptor library was made with 5' RACE. Instrument on record: Illumina HiSeq 2000. After TCRdb reprocessed the reads, each CDR3 protein sequence was kept as one row, without DNA. The sample's records list about 450,000 distinct CDR3 sequences. The ten largest clones take up more than 7% of the sample. The sample comprised blood T cells: a sorted CD56 or NKG2C T cell subset, CD4+ or CD8+ T cells, or bulk PBMC T cells (not recorded which). The receptors were gathered from a woman between 18 and 70 years old in good health.

The genes are TRBV24-1 and TRBJ2-3; TCRdb indicates TRBD1, and absent DNA this call remains unverified. The CDR3 runs 15 residues. Germline V lookup: CDR1 KGHDR, CDR2 SFDVKD. This CDR3 reads CATSDSRGVTDTQYF.

The chain joins TRBV9 to TRBJ2-7; checking the TCRdb D call of TRBD1 is not possible without DNA. CDR1 and CDR2 from the germline V gene are SGDLS and YYNGEE. The CDR3 is 14 amino acids. The CDR3 loop is CASSARGGSNEQYF.

This CDR3 reads CASSLYFSGQPQHF. The V gene is TRBV5-5, the J gene TRBJ1-5. The CDR3 extends over 14 amino acids. In germline, CDR1 is SGHKS, CDR2 YYEKEE (reference sequence). Complete variable domain (other parts from reference TRBV5-5 and TRBJ1-5): DAGVTQSPTHLIKTRGQQVTLRCSPISGHKSVSWYQQVLGQGPQFIFQYYEKEERGRGNFPDRFSARQFPNYSSELNVNALLLGDSALYLCASSLYFSGQPQHFGDGTRLSIL.

V usage is TRBV16 and J usage is TRBJ2-4. Germline CDR1 and CDR2: KGHSY and FQNENV. The CDR3 sequence is 14 residues long. CDR3: CASSRPVAKNIQYF.

The J gene is TRBJ2-2, the V gene TRBV20-1; the D gene TCRdb calls, TRBD2, cannot be checked with no DNA. The length of the CDR3 is 13 residues. Germline V gene lookup returns CDR1 DFQATT and CDR2 SNEGSKA (reference sequence). CDR3 protein: CSARTIRTGELFF.

This chain connects TRBV5-1 to TRBJ2-1. The V gene's germline CDR1 is SGHRS and CDR2 YFSETQ. There are 12 residues in the CDR3. CDR3: CASSLPAIEQFF.

This sequence joins TRBV20-1 and TRBJ1-4; TCRdb indicates TRBD1, and absent DNA this call remains unverified. This CDR3 is built from 13 residues. The germline gives CDR1 DFQATT, CDR2 SNEGSKA (reference sequence). The CDR3 protein is CSARGTGDEKLFF.